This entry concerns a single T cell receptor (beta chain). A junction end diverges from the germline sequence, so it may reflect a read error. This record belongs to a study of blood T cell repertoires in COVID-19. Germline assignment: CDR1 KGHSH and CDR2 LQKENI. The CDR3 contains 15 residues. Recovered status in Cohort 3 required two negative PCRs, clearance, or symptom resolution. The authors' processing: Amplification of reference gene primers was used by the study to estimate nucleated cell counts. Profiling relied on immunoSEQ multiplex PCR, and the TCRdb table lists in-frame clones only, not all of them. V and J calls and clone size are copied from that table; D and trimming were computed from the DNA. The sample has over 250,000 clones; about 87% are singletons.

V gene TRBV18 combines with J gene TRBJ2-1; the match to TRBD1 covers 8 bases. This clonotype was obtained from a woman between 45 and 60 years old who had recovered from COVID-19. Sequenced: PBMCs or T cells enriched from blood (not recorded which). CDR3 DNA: TGTGCCAGCTCAGCACCGGGACAGGTACGCAATGAGCAGTTCTTC. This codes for CASSAPGQVRNEQFF.